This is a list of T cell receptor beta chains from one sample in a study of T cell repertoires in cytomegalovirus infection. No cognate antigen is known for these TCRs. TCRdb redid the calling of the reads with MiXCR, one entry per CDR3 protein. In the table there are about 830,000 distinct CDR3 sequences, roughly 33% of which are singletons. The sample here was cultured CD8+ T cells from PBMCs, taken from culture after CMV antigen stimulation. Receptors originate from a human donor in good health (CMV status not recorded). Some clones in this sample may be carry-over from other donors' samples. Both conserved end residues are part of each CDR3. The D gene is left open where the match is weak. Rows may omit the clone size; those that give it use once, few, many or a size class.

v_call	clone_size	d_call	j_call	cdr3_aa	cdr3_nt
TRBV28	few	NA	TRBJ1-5	CASRTPPGNQPQHF	TGTGCCAGCAGGACTCCCCCCGGGAATCAGCCCCAGCATTTT
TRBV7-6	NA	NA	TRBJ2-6	CASSFTGSNRANVLTF	TGTGCCAGCAGTTTTACTGGGAGCAATAGGGCCAACGTCCTGACTTTC
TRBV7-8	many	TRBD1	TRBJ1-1	CASSLWTGGGYGHTEAFF	TGTGCCAGCAGCCTATGGACAGGGGGAGGTTACGGGCACACTGAAGCTTTCTTT
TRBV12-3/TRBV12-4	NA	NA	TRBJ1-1	CASTTRVTEAFF	TGTGCCAGCACTACCCGAGTCACTGAAGCTTTCTTT
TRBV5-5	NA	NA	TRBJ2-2	CASSADRWNAGELFF	TGTGCCAGCAGCGCCGACAGGTGGAACGCCGGGGAGCTGTTTTTT
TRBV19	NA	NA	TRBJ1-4	CASRGGSELTNEKLFF	TGTGCCAGCAGGGGCGGATCGGAGCTTACTAATGAAAAACTGTTTTTT
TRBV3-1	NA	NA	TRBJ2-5	CASSQDEISGETQYF	TGTGCCAGCAGCCAAGATGAGATTTCGGGGGAGACCCAGTACTTC
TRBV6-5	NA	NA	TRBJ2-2	CASSYIRTATNTGELFF	TGTGCCAGCAGTTACATTCGGACGGCTACGAACACCGGGGAGCTGTTTTTT
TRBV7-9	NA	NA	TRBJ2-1	CASSSEFRSERPNEQFF	TGTGCCAGCAGCTCAGAGTTTAGATCGGAACGGCCGAATGAGCAGTTCTTC
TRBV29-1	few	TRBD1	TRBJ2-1	CSVAGQRHNEQFF	TGCAGCGTTGCGGGACAGCGACACAATGAGCAGTTCTTC
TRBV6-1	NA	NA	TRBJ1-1	CASSELFSTEAFF	TGTGCCAGCAGTGAATTGTTTTCGACTGAAGCTTTCTTT
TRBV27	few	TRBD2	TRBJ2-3	CASSHLMRLARGTDTQYF	TGTGCCAGCAGCCATCTAATGAGACTAGCGCGGGGCACAGATACGCAGTATTTT
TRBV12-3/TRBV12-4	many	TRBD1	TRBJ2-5	CASSLVGQVDQYF	TGTGCCAGCAGTTTAGTGGGACAGGTCGACCAGTACTTC
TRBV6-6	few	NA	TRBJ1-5	CASRNGGAQPQHF	TGTGCCAGCAGAAACGGGGGGGCTCAGCCCCAGCATTTT
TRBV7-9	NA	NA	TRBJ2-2	CASSPGGGPNTGELFF	TGTGCCAGCAGCCCAGGGGGAGGTCCGAACACCGGGGAGCTGTTTTTT
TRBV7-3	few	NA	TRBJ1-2	CASSLPYTGADYGYTF	TGTGCCAGCAGCTTACCGTATACGGGGGCCGACTATGGCTACACCTTC
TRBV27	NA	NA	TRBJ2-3	CASSLFSGSPDTQYF	TGTGCCAGCAGTTTATTTTCAGGGAGCCCAGATACGCAGTATTTT
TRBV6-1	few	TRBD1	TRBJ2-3	CASSPGTGDKDTQYF	TGTGCCAGCAGCCCCGGGACAGGGGATAAGGATACGCAGTATTTT
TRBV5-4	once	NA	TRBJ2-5	CASSSLKNQYQETQYF	TGTGCCAGCAGCTCTCTAAAAAATCAGTACCAAGAGACCCAGTACTTC
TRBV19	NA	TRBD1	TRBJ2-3	CASSMRDRGTDTQYF	TGTGCCAGTAGTATGCGGGACAGGGGCACAGATACGCAGTATTTT
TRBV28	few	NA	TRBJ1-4	CASSLGGHDEKLFF	TGTGCCAGCAGTTTAGGGGGTCACGATGAAAAACTGTTTTTT
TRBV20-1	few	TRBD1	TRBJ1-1	CSASDREGRAEAFF	TGCAGTGCTTCTGACAGGGAGGGTAGAGCTGAAGCTTTCTTT
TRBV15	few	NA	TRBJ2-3	CATSRVGMGTTSTDTQYF	TGTGCCACCAGCAGAGTTGGGATGGGAACAACTAGCACAGATACGCAGTATTTT
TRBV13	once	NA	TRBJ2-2	CASSWGATGRTGELFF	TGTGCCAGCAGCTGGGGGGCCACAGGGCGCACCGGGGAGCTGTTTTTT
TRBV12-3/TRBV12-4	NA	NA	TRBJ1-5	CASSLRRDYSNQPQHF	TGTGCCAGCAGTTTAAGGCGGGATTATAGCAATCAGCCCCAGCATTTT
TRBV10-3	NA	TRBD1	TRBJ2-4	CAISAWTGVAKNIQYF	TGTGCCATCAGTGCTTGGACAGGGGTGGCCAAAAACATTCAGTACTTC
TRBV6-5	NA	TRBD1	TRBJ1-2	CVSSYSNTGGADGYTF	TGTGTCAGCAGTTACTCGAACACAGGGGGCGCGGATGGCTACACCTTC
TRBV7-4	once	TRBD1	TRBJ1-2	CASSSGTGDSYTF	TGTGCCAGCAGCTCCGGGACAGGGGATAGCTACACCTTC
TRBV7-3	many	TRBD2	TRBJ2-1	CASSPRTSGDHNEQFF	TGTGCCAGCAGCCCCCGGACTAGCGGGGACCACAATGAGCAGTTCTTC
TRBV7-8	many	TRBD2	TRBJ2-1	CASSLGTSLQNEQFF	TGTGCCAGCAGCTTAGGGACTAGCCTGCAGAATGAGCAGTTCTTC
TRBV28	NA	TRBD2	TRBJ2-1	CASSFPGLAGVSYNEQFF	TGTGCCAGCAGTTTTCCGGGACTAGCGGGGGTCTCCTACAATGAGCAGTTCTTC
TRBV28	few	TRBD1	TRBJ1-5	CASSPDRSSNQPQHF	TGTGCCAGCAGCCCGGACAGGAGTAGCAATCAGCCCCAGCATTTT
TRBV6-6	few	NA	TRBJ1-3	CASSYVWLSGNTIYF	TGTGCCAGCAGTTACGTTTGGCTATCTGGAAACACCATATATTTT
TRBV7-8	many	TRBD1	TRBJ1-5	CASSRRQGGNQPQHF	TGTGCCAGCAGCCGGCGCCAGGGGGGCAATCAGCCCCAGCATTTT
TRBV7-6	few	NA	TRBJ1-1	CASSSVAHLNTEAFF	TGTGCCAGCAGCTCCGTTGCCCACTTGAACACTGAAGCTTTCTTT
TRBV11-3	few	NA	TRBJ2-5	CASSPWGGGVETQYF	TGTGCCAGCAGCCCCTGGGGAGGGGGCGTTGAGACCCAGTACTTC
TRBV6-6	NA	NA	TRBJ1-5	CASSYPDGSQPQHF	TGTGCCAGCAGTTACCCCGATGGCTCTCAGCCCCAGCATTTT
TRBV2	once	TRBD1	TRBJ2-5	CASSGPGQGHRETQYF	TGTGCCAGCAGTGGACCGGGACAGGGTCATAGGGAGACCCAGTACTTC
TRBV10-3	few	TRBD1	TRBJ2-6	CAIVGTGGPGANVLTF	TGTGCCATCGTCGGGACAGGGGGGCCTGGGGCCAACGTCCTGACTTTC
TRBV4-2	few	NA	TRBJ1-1	CASSVEKGPDYTEAFF	TGTGCCAGCAGCGTGGAAAAAGGACCTGACTACACTGAAGCTTTCTTT
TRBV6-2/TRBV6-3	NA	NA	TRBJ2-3	CASTVSGYNPTDTQYF	TGTGCCAGCACCGTCTCCGGGTACAATCCCACAGATACGCAGTATTTT
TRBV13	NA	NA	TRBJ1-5	CASSQGEGNQPQHF	TGTGCCAGCAGCCAAGGGGAGGGAAATCAGCCCCAGCATTTT